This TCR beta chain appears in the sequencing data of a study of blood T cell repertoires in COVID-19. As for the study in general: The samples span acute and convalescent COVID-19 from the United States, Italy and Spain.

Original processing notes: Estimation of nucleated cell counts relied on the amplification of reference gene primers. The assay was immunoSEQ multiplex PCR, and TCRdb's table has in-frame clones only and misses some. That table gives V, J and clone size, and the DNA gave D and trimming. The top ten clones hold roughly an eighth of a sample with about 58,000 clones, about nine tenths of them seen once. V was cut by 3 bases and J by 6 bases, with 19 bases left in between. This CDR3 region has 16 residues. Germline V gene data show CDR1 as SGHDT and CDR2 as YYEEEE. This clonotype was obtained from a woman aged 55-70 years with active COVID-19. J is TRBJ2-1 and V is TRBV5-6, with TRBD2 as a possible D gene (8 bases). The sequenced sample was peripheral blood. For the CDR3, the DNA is TGTGCCAGCAGCTGGGGACTAGAAGGGGGCCTCAATGAGCAGTTCTTC. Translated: CASSWGLEGGLNEQFF.